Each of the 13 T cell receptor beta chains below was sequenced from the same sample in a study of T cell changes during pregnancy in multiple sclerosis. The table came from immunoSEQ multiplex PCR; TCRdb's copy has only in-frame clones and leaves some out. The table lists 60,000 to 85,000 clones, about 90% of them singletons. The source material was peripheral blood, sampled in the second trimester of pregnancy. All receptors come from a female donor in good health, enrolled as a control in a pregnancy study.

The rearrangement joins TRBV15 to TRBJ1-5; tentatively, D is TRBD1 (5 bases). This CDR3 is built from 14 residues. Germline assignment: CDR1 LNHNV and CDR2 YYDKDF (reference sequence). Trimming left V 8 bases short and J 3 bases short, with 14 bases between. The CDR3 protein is CATGQGSPNQPQHF. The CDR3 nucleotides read TGTGCCACCGGGCAGGGTTCACCCAATCAGCCCCAGCATTTT.

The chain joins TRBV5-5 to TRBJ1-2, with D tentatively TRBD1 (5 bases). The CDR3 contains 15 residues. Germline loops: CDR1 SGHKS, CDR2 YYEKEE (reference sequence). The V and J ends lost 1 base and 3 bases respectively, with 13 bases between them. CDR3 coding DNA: TGTGCCAGCAGCTTGAGGGCAGGGCTCGACTATGGCTACACCTTC. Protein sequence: CASSLRAGLDYGYTF.

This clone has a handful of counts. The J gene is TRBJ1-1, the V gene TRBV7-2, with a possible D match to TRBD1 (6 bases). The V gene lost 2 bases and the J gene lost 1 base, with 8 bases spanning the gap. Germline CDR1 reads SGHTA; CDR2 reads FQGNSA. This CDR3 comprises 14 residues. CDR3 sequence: CASSLRGRNTEAFF. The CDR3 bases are TGTGCCAGCAGCTTAAGGGGGAGGAACACTGAAGCTTTCTTT.

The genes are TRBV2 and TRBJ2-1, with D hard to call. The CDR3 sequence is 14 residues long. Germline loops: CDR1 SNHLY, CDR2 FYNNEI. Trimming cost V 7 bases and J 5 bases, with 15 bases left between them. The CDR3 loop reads CASISDTTDNEQFF. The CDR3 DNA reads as TGTGCCAGCATTTCCGACACCACTGACAATGAGCAGTTCTTC.

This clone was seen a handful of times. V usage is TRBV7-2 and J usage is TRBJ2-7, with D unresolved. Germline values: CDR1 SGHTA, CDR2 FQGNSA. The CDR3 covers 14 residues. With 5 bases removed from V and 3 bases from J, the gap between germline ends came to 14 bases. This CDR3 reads CASSPWVAGYEQYF. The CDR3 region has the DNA TGTGCCAGCAGCCCCTGGGTAGCCGGCTACGAGCAGTACTTC.

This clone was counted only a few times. CDR3 sequence reads: CASSTRLAGQETQYF. In DNA form, the CDR3 reads TGTGCCAGCAGTACAAGACTAGCGGGGCAAGAGACCCAGTACTTC. The chain employs TRBV28 and TRBJ2-5, with 11 positions matching TRBD2. This CDR3 contains 15 residues. J gave up 2 bases and V 5 bases, and 4 bases lay outside the gene matches. Germline loops: CDR1 MDHEN, CDR2 SYDVKM.

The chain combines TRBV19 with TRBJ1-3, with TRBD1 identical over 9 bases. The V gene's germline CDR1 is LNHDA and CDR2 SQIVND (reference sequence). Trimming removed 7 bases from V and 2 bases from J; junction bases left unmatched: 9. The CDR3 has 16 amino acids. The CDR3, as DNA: TGTGCCAGTAAGGGACAGGGTGTTTGGGCTGGAAACACCATATATTTT. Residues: CASKGQGVWAGNTIYF. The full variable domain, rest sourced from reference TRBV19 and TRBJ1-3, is DGGITQSPKYLFRKEGQNVTLSCEQNLNHDAMYWYRQDPGQGLRLIYYSQIVNDFQKGDIAEGYSVSREKKESFPLTVTSAQKNPTAFYLCASKGQGVWAGNTIYFGEGSWLTVV.

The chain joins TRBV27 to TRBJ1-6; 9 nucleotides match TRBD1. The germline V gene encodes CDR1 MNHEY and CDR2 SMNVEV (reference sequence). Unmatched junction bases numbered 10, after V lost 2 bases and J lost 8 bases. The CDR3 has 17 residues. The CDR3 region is CASSLTSGQGWDSPLHF. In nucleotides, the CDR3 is TGTGCCAGCAGTTTAACCTCGGGACAGGGATGGGATTCACCCCTCCACTTT.

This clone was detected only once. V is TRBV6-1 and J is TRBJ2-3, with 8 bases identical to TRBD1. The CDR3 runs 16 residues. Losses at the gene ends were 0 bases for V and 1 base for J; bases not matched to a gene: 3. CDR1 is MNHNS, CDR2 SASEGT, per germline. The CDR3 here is CASSEARGQGTDTQYF. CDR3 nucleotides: TGTGCCAGCAGTGAAGCGCGGGGACAGGGCACAGATACGCAGTATTTT.

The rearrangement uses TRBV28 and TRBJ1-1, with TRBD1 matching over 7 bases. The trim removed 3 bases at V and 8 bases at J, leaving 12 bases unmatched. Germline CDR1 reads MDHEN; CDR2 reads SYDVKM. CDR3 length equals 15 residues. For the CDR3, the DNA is TGTGCCAGCAGTTTCGGGCAGGGGGGCCTGGGCGAAGCTTTCTTT. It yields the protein CASSFGQGGLGEAFF.

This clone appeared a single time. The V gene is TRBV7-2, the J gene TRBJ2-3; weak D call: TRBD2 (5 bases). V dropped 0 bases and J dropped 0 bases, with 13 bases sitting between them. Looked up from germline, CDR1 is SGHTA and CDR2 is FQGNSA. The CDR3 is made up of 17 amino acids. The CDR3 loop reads CASSLASTGLSTDTQYF. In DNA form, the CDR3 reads TGTGCCAGCAGCTTAGCGTCGACTGGACTTAGCACAGATACGCAGTATTTT.

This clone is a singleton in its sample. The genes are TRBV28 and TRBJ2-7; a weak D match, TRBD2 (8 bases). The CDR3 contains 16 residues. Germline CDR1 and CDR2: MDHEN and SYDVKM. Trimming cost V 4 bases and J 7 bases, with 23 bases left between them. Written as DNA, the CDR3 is TGTGCCAGCAGTTCCTCCGGGAGGGGGCCCGATGTGGAGCAGTACTTC. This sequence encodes CASSSSGRGPDVEQYF.

CDR3 sequence: CASSLDTTDTQYF. The CDR3 DNA reads as TGCGCCAGCAGCTTGGATACTACAGATACGCAGTATTTT. The J gene is TRBJ2-3, the V gene TRBV5-1, with unresolved D. The CDR3 covers 13 residues. CDR1 is SGHRS, CDR2 YFSETQ, per germline. V was pared by 0 bases and J by 3 bases, with 5 bases between.